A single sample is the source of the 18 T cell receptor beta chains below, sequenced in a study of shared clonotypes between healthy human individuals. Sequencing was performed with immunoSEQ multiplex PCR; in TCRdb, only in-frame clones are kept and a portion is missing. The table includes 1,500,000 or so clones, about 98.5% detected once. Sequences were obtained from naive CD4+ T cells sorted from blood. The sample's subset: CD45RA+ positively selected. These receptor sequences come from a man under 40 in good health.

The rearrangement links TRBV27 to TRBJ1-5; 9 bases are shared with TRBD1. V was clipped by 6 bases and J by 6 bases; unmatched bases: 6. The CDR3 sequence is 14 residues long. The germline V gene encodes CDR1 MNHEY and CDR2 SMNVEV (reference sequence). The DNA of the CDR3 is TGTGCCAGCAGCAGGGACAGGGACGGTCAGCCCCAGCATTTT. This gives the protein CASSRDRDGQPQHF.

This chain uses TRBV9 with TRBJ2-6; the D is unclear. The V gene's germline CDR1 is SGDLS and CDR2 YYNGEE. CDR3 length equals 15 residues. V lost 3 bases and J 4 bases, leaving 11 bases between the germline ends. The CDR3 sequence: CASSAHTGGANVLTF. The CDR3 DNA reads TGTGCCAGCAGCGCTCATACCGGCGGGGCCAACGTCCTGACTTTC. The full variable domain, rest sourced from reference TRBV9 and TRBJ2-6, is DSGVTQTPKHLITATGQRVTLRCSPRSGDLSVYWYQQSLDQGLQFLIQYYNGEERAKGNILERFSAQQFPDLHSELNLSSLELGDSALYFCASSAHTGGANVLTFGAGSRLTVL.

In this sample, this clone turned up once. The CDR3: CASSDRPDHTEAFF. The CDR3 nucleotides are TGTGCCAGCAGTGATCGCCCGGACCACACTGAAGCTTTCTTT. The V and J genes are TRBV2 and TRBJ1-1; D is ambiguous. The CDR3 contains 14 residues. V was shortened by 3 bases and J by 3 bases, with 11 bases between the two germline ends. Germline V gives CDR1 SNHLY, CDR2 FYNNEI.

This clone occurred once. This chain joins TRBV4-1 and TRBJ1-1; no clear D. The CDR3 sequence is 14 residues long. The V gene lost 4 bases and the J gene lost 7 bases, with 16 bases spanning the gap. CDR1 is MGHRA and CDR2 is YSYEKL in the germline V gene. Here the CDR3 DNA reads TGCGCCAGCAGCCTTCCAGGAGAAGTTTTTGAAGCTTTCTTT. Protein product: CASSLPGEVFEAFF.

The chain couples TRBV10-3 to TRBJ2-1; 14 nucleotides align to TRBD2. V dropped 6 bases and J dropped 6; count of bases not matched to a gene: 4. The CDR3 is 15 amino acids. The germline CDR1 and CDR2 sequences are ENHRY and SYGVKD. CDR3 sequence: CAIRQGTSGGNEQFF. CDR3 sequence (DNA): TGTGCCATCAGACAGGGGACTAGCGGGGGCAATGAGCAGTTCTTC.

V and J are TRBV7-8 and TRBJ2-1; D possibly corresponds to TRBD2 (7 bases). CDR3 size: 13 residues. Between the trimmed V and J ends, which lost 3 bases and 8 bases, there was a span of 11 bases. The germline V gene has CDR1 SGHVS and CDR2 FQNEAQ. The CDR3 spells CASSLQGRDEQFF. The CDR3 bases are TGTGCCAGCAGCTTGCAGGGGAGGGATGAGCAGTTCTTC.

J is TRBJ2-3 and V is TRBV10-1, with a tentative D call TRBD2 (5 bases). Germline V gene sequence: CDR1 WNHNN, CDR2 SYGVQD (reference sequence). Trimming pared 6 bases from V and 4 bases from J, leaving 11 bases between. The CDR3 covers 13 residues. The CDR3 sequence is CASSPGLADTQYF. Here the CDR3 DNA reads TGCGCCAGCAGCCCTGGACTCGCAGATACGCAGTATTTT.

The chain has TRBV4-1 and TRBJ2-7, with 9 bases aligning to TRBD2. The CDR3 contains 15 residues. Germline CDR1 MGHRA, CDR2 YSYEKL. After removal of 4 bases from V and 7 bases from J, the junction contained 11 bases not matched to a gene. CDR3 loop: CASSPPQREDGEQYF. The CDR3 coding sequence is TGCGCCAGCAGCCCCCCCCAGCGGGAGGACGGGGAGCAGTACTTC.

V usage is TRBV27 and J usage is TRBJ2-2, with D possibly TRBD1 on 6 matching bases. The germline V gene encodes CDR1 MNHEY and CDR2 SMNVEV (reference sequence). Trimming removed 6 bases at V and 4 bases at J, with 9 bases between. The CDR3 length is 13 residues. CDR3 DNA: TGTGCCAGCAGAAGGGGGTCCACCGGGGAGCTGTTTTTT. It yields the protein CASRRGSTGELFF.

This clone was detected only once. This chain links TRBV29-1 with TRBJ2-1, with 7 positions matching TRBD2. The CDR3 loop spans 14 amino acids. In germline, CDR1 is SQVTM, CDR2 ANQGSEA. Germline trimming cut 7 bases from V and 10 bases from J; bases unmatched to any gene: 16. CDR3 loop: CSATERGTWGEQFF. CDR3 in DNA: TGCAGCGCAACTGAGCGGGGTACTTGGGGAGAGCAGTTCTTC.

The DNA of the CDR3 is TGTGCCAGCAGCTTTACCGGGACTAGCTACAATGAGCAGTTCTTC. It codes for CASSFTGTSYNEQFF. The chain employs TRBV7-2 and TRBJ2-1, with 8 bases identical to TRBD2. Germline trimming cut 3 bases from V and 3 bases from J; bases unmatched to any gene: 4. CDR3 length equals 15 residues. The germline CDR1 and CDR2 sequences are SGHTA and FQGNSA. Variable domain in full (rest from reference TRBV7-2 and TRBJ2-1): GAGVSQSPSNKVTEKGKDVELRCDPISGHTALYWYRQSLGQGLEFLIYFQGNSAPDKSGLPSDRFSAERTGGSVSTLTIQRTQQEDSAVYLCASSFTGTSYNEQFFGPGTRLTVL.

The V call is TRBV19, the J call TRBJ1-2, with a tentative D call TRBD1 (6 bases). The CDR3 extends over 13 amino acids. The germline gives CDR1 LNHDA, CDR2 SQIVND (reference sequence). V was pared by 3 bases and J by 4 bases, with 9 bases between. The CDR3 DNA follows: TGTGCCAGTAGTATCTCACAGGGCTATGGCTACACCTTC. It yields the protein CASSISQGYGYTF.

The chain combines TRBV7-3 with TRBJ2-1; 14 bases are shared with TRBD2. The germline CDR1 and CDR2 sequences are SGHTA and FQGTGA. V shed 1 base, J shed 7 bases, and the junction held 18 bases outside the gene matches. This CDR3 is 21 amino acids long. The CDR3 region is CASSLRLRGLAGAGAMNEQFF. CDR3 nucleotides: TGTGCCAGCAGCTTAAGACTGAGGGGACTAGCGGGAGCCGGGGCAATGAATGAGCAGTTCTTC. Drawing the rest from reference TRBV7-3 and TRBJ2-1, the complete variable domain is GAGVSQTPSNKVTEKGKYVELRCDPISGHTALYWYRQSLGQGPEFLIYFQGTGAADDSGLPNDRFFAVRPEGSVSTLKIQRTERGDSAVYLCASSLRLRGLAGAGAMNEQFFGPGTRLTVL.

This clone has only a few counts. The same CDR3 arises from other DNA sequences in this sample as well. The CDR3: CSASEYEQYF. The CDR3 DNA follows: TGCAGTGCTAGTGAGTACGAGCAGTACTTC. V usage is TRBV20-1 and J usage is TRBJ2-7; D unclear. V was cut by 3 bases and J by 4 bases, with 4 bases left in between. The V gene's germline CDR1 is DFQATT and CDR2 SNEGSKA (reference sequence). CDR3 length: 10 residues.

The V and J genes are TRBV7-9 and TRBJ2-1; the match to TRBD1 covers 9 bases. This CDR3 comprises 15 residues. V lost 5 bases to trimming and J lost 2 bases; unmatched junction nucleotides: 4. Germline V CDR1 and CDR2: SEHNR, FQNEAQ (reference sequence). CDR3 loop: CASSPGQGTYNEQFF. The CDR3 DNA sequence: TGTGCCAGCAGCCCGGGACAGGGTACCTACAATGAGCAGTTCTTC. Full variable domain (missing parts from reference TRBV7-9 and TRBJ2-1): DTGVSQNPRHKITKRGQNVTFRCDPISEHNRLYWYRQTLGQGPEFLTYFQNEAQLEKSRLLSDRFSAERPKGSFSTLEIQRTEQGDSAMYLCASSPGQGTYNEQFFGPGTRLTVL.

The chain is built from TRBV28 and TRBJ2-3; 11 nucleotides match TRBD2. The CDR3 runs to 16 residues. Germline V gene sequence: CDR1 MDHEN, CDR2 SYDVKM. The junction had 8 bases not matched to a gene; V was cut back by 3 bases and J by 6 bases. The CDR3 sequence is CASSFRRLAGPDTQYF. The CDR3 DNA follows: TGTGCCAGCAGTTTCCGGAGACTAGCGGGGCCCGATACGCAGTATTTT. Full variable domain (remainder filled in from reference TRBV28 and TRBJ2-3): DVKVTQSSRYLVKRTGEKVFLECVQDMDHENMFWYRQDPGLGLRLIYFSYDVKMKEKGDIPEGYSVSREKKERFSLILESASTNQTSMYLCASSFRRLAGPDTQYFGPGTRLTVL.

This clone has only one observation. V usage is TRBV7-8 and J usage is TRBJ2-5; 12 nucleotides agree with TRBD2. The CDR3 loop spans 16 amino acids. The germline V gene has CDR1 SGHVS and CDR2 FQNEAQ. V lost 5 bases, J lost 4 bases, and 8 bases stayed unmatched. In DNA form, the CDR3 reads TGTGCCAGCAGCGTAAGAGGACTAGCGGGACGAGAGACCCAGTACTTC. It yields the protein CASSVRGLAGRETQYF. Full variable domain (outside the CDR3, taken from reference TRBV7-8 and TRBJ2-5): GAGVSQSPRYKVAKRGQDVALRCDPISGHVSLFWYQQALGQGPEFLTYFQNEAQLDKSGLPSDRFFAERPEGSVSTLKIQRTQQEDSAVYLCASSVRGLAGRETQYFGPGTRLLVL.

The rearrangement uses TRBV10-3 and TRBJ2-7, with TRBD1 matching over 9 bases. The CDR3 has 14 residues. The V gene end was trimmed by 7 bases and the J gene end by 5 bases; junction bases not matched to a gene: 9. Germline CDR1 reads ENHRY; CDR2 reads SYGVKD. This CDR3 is CAIKGDRESNEQYF. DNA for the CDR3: TGTGCCATCAAAGGGGACAGGGAATCTAACGAGCAGTACTTC.